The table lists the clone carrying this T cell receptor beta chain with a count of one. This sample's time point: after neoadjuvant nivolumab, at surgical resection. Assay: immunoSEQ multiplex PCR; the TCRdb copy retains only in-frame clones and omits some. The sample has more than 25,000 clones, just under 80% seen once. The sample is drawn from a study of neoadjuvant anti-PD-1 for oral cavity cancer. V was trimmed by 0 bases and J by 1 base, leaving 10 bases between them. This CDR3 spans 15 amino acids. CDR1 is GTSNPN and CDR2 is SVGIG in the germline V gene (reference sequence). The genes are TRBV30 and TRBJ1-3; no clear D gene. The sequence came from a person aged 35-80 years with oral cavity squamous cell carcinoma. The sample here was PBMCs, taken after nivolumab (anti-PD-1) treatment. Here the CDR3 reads CAWSVIFASGNTIYF. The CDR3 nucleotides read TGTGCCTGGAGTGTTATTTTCGCTTCTGGAAACACCATATATTTT.